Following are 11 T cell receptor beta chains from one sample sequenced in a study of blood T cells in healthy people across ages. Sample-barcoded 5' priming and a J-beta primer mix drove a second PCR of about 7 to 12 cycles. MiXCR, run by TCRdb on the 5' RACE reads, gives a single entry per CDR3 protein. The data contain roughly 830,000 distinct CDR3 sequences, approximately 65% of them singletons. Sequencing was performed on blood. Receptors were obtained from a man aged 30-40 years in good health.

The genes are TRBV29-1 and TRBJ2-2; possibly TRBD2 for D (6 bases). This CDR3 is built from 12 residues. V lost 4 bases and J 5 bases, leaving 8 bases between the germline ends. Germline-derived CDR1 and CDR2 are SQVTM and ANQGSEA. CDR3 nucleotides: TGCAGCGTTGTGCGGGGTACCGGGGAGCTGTTTTTT. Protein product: CSVVRGTGELFF.

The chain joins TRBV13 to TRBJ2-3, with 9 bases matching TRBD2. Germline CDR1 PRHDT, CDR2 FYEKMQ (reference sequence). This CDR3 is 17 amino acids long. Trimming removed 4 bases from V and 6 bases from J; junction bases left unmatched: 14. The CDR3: CASSWGLAPSFTDTQYF. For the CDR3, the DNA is TGTGCCAGCAGCTGGGGACTAGCCCCTTCTTTCACGGATACGCAGTATTTT. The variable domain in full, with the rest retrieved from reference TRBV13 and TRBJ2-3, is AAGVIQSPRHLIKEKRETATLKCYPIPRHDTVYWYQQGPGQDPQFLISFYEKMQSDKGSIPDRFSAQQFSDYHSELNMSSLELGDSALYFCASSWGLAPSFTDTQYFGPGTRLTVL.

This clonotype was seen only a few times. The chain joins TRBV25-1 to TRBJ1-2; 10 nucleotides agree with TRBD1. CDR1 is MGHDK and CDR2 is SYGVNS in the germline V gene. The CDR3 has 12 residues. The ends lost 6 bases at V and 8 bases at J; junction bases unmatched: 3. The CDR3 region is CASSRDRGGYTF. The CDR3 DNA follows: TGTGCCAGCAGCCGGGACAGGGGCGGCTACACCTTC.

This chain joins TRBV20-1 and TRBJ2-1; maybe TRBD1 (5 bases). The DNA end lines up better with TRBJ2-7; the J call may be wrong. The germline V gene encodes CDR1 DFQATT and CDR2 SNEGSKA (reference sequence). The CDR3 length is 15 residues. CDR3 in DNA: TGCAGTGCTAGAGATCCGGAACAGGAATACAATGAGCAGTACTTC. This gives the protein CSARDPEQEYNEQYF.

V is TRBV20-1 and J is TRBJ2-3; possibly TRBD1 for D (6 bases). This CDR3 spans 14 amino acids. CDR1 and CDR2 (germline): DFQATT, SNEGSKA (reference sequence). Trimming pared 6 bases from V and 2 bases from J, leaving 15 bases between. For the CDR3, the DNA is TGCAGTGCCGACCGACAGGCGACCACAGATACGCAGTATTTT. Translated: CSADRQATTDTQYF.

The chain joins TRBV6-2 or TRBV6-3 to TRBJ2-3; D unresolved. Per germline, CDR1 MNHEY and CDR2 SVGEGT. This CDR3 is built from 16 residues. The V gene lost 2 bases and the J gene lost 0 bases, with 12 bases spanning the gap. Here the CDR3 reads CASSYGDLDSTDTQYF. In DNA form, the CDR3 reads TGTGCCAGCAGTTACGGGGATTTGGACAGCACAGATACGCAGTATTTT.

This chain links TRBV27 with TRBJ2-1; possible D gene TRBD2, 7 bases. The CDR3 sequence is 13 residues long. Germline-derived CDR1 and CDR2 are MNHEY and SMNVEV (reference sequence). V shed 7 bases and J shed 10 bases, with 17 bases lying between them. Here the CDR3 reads CASTLGGGHEQFF. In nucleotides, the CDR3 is TGTGCCAGCACCCTTGGGGGGGGGCACGAGCAGTTCTTC.

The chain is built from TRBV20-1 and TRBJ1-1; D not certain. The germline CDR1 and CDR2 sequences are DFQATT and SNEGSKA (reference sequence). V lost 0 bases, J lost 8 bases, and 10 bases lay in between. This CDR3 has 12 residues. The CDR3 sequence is CSARERHCEAFF. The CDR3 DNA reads TGCAGTGCTAGAGAACGGCACTGCGAAGCTTTCTTT.

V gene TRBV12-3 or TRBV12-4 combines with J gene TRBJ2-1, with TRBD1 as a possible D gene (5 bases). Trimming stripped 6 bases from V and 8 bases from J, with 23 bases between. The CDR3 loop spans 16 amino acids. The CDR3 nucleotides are TGTGCCAGCAGCCTTAGGGCCGCGAATAGGGGCTATGAGCAGTTCTTC. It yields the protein CASSLRAANRGYEQFF.

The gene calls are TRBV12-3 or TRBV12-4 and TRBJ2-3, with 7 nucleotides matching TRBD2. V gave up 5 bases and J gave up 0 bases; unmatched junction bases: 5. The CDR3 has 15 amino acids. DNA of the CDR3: TGTGCCAGCAGTACTCGACTAGCTAGCACAGATACGCAGTATTTT. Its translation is CASSTRLASTDTQYF.

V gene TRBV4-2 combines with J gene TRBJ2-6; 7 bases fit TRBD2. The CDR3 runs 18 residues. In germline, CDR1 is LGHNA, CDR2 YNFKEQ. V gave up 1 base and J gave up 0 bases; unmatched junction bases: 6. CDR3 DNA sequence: TGTGCCAGCAGCCAAGTGGCGGGGGTAGGCTCTGGGGCCAACGTCCTGACTTTC. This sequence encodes CASSQVAGVGSGANVLTF.